The rows below give T cell receptor beta chains drawn from one sample of a study of T cell responses to AZD1222 COVID-19 vaccine. Assay: immunoSEQ multiplex PCR; the TCRdb copy retains only in-frame clones and omits some. Of around 140,000 clones in the sample, about nine tenths were seen once. The sample was peripheral blood, taken on day 0 of AZD1222 vaccination. These TCRs come from an adult in good health. Both conserved end residues are part of each CDR3. The order of the fields is D gene, J gene, clone size, V gene, CDR3 protein, CDR3 DNA. A D gene is named only where the DNA matches it firmly. A row's size may be missing; if present it is once, few, many or a size class.

TRBD1 | TRBJ2-5 | . | TRBV5-1 | CASSLGVGGQRQETQYF | TGCGCCAGCAGCTTGGGAGTTGGGGGACAGAGACAAGAGACCCAGTACTTC
. | TRBJ1-1 | . | TRBV10-1 | CASSEGGRDTEAFF | TGCGCCAGCAGTGAGGGGGGCAGGGACACTGAAGCTTTCTTT
TRBD1 | TRBJ1-1 | once | TRBV5-1 | CASSTGTGRTEAFF | TGCGCCAGCAGCACCGGGACAGGGCGGACTGAAGCTTTCTTT
. | TRBJ2-2 | . | TRBV19 | CASTLLRGPGELFF | TGTGCCAGTACCTTACTCAGGGGCCCCGGGGAGCTGTTTTTT
. | TRBJ1-3 | . | TRBV30 | CAWSWGLAGNTIYF | TGTGCCTGGAGCTGGGGGCTGGCAGGAAACACCATATATTTT
TRBD1 | TRBJ1-6 | . | TRBV5-4 | CASSLSTGGASYNSPLHF | TGTGCCAGCAGCTTGTCCACAGGGGGCGCCTCCTATAATTCACCCCTCCACTTT
TRBD2 | TRBJ2-7 | . | TRBV5-5 | CASSLGGTSGYEQYF | TGTGCCAGCAGCTTGGGGGGGACTAGCGGTTACGAGCAGTACTTC
. | TRBJ1-5 | . | TRBV28 | CASSPRLSDYSNQPQHF | TGTGCCAGCAGTCCGAGGCTGTCAGATTATAGCAATCAGCCCCAGCATTTT
TRBD1 | TRBJ1-2 | . | TRBV28 | CASSFRGPRTGPPNYGYTF | TGTGCCAGCAGTTTTCGCGGCCCTCGGACAGGGCCCCCTAACTATGGCTACACCTTC
. | TRBJ2-7 | . | TRBV5-1 | CASSLAAPSYEQYF | TGCGCCAGCAGCTTAGCGGCACCTTCCTACGAGCAGTACTTC
. | TRBJ2-7 | . | TRBV7-9 | CASSLVGLPYEQYF | TGTGCCAGCAGCTTAGTTGGACTGCCCTACGAGCAGTACTTC
TRBD2 | TRBJ2-2 | . | TRBV5-1 | CASSLLPGLASGELFF | TGCGCCAGCAGCTTGTTACCGGGACTAGCCTCCGGGGAGCTGTTTTTT
. | TRBJ2-1 | . | TRBV28 | CASSLRSSYNEQFF | TGTGCCAGCAGTTTACGGAGCTCCTACAATGAGCAGTTCTTC
. | TRBJ2-7 | . | TRBV5-4 | CASSLGSGRSYEQYF | TGTGCCAGCAGCTTGGGCAGCGGGCGATCCTACGAGCAGTACTTC
. | TRBJ1-2 | few | TRBV9 | CASGRGNYGYTF | TGTGCCAGCGGGAGGGGTAACTATGGCTACACCTTC